This entry features one T cell receptor beta chain sequence. Its specificity is not known. TCRdb re-derived calls from the 5' RACE reads in MiXCR, one entry per CDR3 protein. The table shows around 590,000 distinct CDR3 sequences, with over 9% occurring only once. The CDR3 runs 15 residues. The V and J ends lost 4 bases and 3 bases, in that order; junction bases with no gene match: 6. The germline V gene encodes CDR1 DFQATT and CDR2 SNEGSKA (reference sequence). This record belongs to a study of T cells after yellow fever vaccination. Broader study findings: The secondary response showed a weaker magnitude and a faster peak, day 5 versus 15. Researchers cautioned that FACS-sorted repertoires could harbor abundant clonotypes contaminating from the bulk population. A small proportion of clonotypes was detected in both the CD4 and CD8 compartments.

Sequencing used PBMCs, obtained on the day of the yellow fever booster vaccination. J is TRBJ2-1 and V is TRBV20-1, with 10 bases lining up with TRBD2. This clonotype was obtained from a young man who received the YFV17D yellow fever vaccine. The CDR3 loop reads CSATSSGRDYNEQFF. In nucleotides, the CDR3 is TGCAGTGCTACTTCGAGCGGGAGGGACTACAATGAGCAGTTCTTC.